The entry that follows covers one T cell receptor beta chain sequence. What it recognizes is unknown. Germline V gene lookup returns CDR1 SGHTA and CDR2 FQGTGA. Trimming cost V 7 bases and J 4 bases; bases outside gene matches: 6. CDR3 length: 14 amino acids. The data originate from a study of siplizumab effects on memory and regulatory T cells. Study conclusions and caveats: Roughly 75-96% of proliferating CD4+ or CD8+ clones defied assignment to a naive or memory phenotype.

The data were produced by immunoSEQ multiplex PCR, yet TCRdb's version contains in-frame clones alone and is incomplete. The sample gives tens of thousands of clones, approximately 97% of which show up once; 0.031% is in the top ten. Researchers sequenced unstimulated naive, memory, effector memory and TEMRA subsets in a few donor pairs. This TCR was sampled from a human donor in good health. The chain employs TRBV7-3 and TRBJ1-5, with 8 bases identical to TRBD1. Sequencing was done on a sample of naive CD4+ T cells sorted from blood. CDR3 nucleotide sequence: TGTGCCAGCACCCACAGGGGGTTGAATCAGCCCCAGCATTTT. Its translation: CASTHRGLNQPQHF.